This T cell receptor beta chain was identified in a study of shared clonotypes between healthy human individuals. About this clone: Its antigen is not known.

CDR1 and CDR2 (germline): GTSNPN, SVGIG (reference sequence). The CDR3 spans 11 residues. Trimming pared 5 bases from V and 5 bases from J, leaving 9 bases between. Some 30,000 T cell genomes (approximately 0.2 ug DNA) went into each sorted-subset replicate. Per the original methods: Sequence data from immunoSEQ were junction-only and lacked quality scores; consequently, filtering differed. Produced via immunoSEQ multiplex PCR; TCRdb's table is partial and in-frame only. That table supplies the V and J calls and clone size; D and trimming were determined from the DNA. The sample has about 2.3 million clones, roughly 92% seen once. Study-wide results and caveats: Clonotypes which were not shared had lower generation probabilities than clonotypes that all four donors shared. Clonotype sharing among donors was expected to depend on sequencing depth.

The sequenced sample was naive CD4+ T cells from PBMCs. Stated subset: CD45RA+ positively selected. The chain employs TRBV30 and TRBJ2-5, with D possibly matching TRBD2 (6 bases). This TCR came from a man aged 18 to 30 in good health. Some clones in this sample may be carry-over from other donors' samples. CDR3 DNA sequence: TGTGCCTGGCGTGGGAGGGAGACCCAGTACTTC. It translates to CAWRGRETQYF.